One sample yielded the 23 T cell receptor beta chains listed below, sequenced in a study of cytomegalovirus exposure and HLA in healthy donors. The PCR employed 60 Vbeta primers together with 13 Jbeta primers. TCRdb's table, derived via immunoSEQ multiplex PCR, lists solely in-frame clones and lacks some. Of around 110,000 clones listed, 9% to 10% are singletons. Material for sequencing was PBMCs. These TCRs come from a man aged 30-40 years in good health and CMV-seronegative.

This chain links TRBV9 with TRBJ2-7; the match to TRBD1 covers 7 bases. The ends lost 4 bases at V and 0 bases at J; junction bases unmatched: 4. CDR3 length: 14 amino acids. Germline V gene sequence: CDR1 SGDLS, CDR2 YYNGEE. CDR3 amino acids: CASSSRQGSYEQYF. The DNA of the CDR3 is TGTGCCAGCAGCTCCCGACAGGGCTCCTACGAGCAGTACTTC.

J is TRBJ1-1 and V is TRBV5-1, with D maybe TRBD1 (5 bases). Germline V gene data show CDR1 as SGHRS and CDR2 as YFSETQ. V was pared by 2 bases and J by 7 bases, with 18 bases between. The CDR3 consists of 15 residues. This CDR3 reads CASSFEWQGQGEAFF. DNA of the CDR3: TGCGCCAGCAGCTTTGAATGGCAGGGTCAGGGTGAAGCTTTCTTT.

The chain is built from TRBV4-3 and TRBJ1-1; TRBD1 agrees at 9 bases. J lost 5 bases, V lost 1 base, and 8 bases had no gene match. The CDR3 has 16 residues. The germline V gene has CDR1 LGHNA and CDR2 YSLEER. The CDR3: CASSQARTGVGTEAFF. CDR3 sequence (DNA): TGCGCCAGCAGCCAAGCCAGGACAGGGGTTGGTACTGAAGCTTTCTTT.

V and J are TRBV5-1 and TRBJ2-1; 9 bases map to TRBD2. Losses at the gene ends were 0 bases for V and 6 bases for J; bases not matched to a gene: 4. CDR1 SGHRS and CDR2 YFSETQ come from the germline V gene. The CDR3 runs 15 residues. Here the CDR3 DNA reads TGCGCCAGCAGCTTGGAACTAGCGGGTTTCAATGAGCAGTTCTTC. This sequence encodes CASSLELAGFNEQFF.

This chain joins TRBV2 and TRBJ1-4; no firm D call. Germline V gives CDR1 SNHLY, CDR2 FYNNEI. Trimming left V 5 bases short and J 8 bases short, with 18 bases between. CDR3 length: 15 amino acids. CDR3 DNA sequence: TGTGCCAGCAGTCAGCTCCGGCGGACTTTCGAAAAACTGTTTTTT. It yields the protein CASSQLRRTFEKLFF.

The chain combines TRBV30 with TRBJ2-5; no clear D. With the DNA end fitting TRBJ2-7 better, the J assignment may be wrong. The germline V gene encodes CDR1 GTSNPN and CDR2 SVGIG (reference sequence). CDR3 length: 11 amino acids. The CDR3 here is CAWSTNYEQYF. DNA for the CDR3: TGTGCCTGGAGTACGAACTACGAGCAGTACTTC.

CDR3: CASSPGTGATEAFF. In DNA, the CDR3 is TGTGCCAGCTCACCGGGGACAGGGGCCACTGAAGCTTTCTTT. This chain links TRBV18 with TRBJ1-1; the match to TRBD1 covers 10 bases. Germline values: CDR1 KGHSH, CDR2 LQKENI. Unmatched junction bases numbered 2, after V lost 3 bases and J lost 4 bases. The CDR3 is 14 amino acids.

This chain connects TRBV5-6 to TRBJ1-2, with 8 bases identical to TRBD1. CDR1 and CDR2 from the germline V gene are SGHDT and YYEEEE. The CDR3 length is 16 residues. V lost 4 bases, J lost 4 bases, and 12 bases stayed unmatched. DNA of the CDR3: TGTGCCAGCAGCCGAAGGGACAGGCGGCTTTTCTATGGCTACACCTTC. Translating it yields CASSRRDRRLFYGYTF.

V and J are TRBV9 and TRBJ1-1, with D perhaps TRBD1 (5 bases). Trimming shortened V by 5 bases and J by 5 bases, and 10 bases separated the two germline ends. The CDR3 consists of 12 residues. Germline V gene sequence: CDR1 SGDLS, CDR2 YYNGEE. As DNA, the CDR3 is TGTGCCAGCAGTGGAGACAGTACTGAAGCTTTCTTT. As protein: CASSGDSTEAFF.

A few counts support this clone. This chain links TRBV28 with TRBJ2-5; 7 bases match TRBD1. The CDR3 sequence is 13 residues long. After removal of 6 bases from V and 2 bases from J, the junction contained 3 bases not matched to a gene. The germline V gene has CDR1 MDHEN and CDR2 SYDVKM. Written as DNA, the CDR3 is TGTGCCAGCAGCGGGACAGTGCAAGAGACCCAGTACTTC. Translated: CASSGTVQETQYF. Together with reference TRBV28 and TRBJ2-5, the CDR3 gives the full variable domain: DVKVTQSSRYLVKRTGEKVFLECVQDMDHENMFWYRQDPGLGLRLIYFSYDVKMKEKGDIPEGYSVSREKKERFSLILESASTNQTSMYLCASSGTVQETQYFGPGTRLLVL.

This rearrangement joins TRBV2 to TRBJ2-7; D is unresolved. The CDR3 loop spans 13 amino acids. Germline CDR1 SNHLY, CDR2 FYNNEI. V shed 6 bases and J shed 0 bases, with 9 bases lying between them. This chain's CDR3 is CASRSGISYEQYF. CDR3 bases: TGTGCCAGCAGGTCAGGTATCTCCTACGAGCAGTACTTC.

The chain joins TRBV5-1 to TRBJ2-3; 8 bases align to TRBD2. The CDR3 sequence is 17 residues long. Germline V lookup: CDR1 SGHRS, CDR2 YFSETQ. V dropped 3 bases and J dropped 0; count of bases not matched to a gene: 9. The CDR3 DNA reads as TGCGCCAGCAGCTGGTGGGGCGGGGGGCCTAGCACAGATACGCAGTATTTT. Its protein product is CASSWWGGGPSTDTQYF.

This clone was found a few times. The CDR3: CASSQDYRSGANVLTF. The DNA for the CDR3 is TGTGCCAGCAGCCAAGATTACAGGTCTGGGGCCAACGTCCTGACTTTC. The rearrangement uses TRBV4-2 and TRBJ2-6; perhaps TRBD1 as D (5 bases). The CDR3 consists of 16 residues. Germline values: CDR1 LGHNA, CDR2 YNFKEQ. Trimming removed 0 bases from V and 1 base from J, with 7 bases in between.

The rearrangement uses TRBV4-2 and TRBJ2-2; 7 bases are a match to TRBD2. CDR3 size: 16 residues. The V segment lost 0 bases and the J segment 1 base; nucleotides outside the gene matches: 2. Germline V gene data show CDR1 as LGHNA and CDR2 as YNFKEQ. The CDR3 loop reads CASSQDPGGNTGELFF. CDR3 nucleotides: TGTGCCAGCAGCCAAGATCCGGGAGGGAACACCGGGGAGCTGTTTTTT.

The chain employs TRBV19 and TRBJ2-3; 11 bases are a match to TRBD2. CDR1 and CDR2 (germline): LNHDA, SQIVND (reference sequence). The CDR3 consists of 14 residues. The ends lost 9 bases at V and 6 bases at J; junction bases unmatched: 8. CDR3 nucleotides: TGTGCCAGCTCCTCACTAGCGGGGGCGGATACGCAGTATTTT. Its translation: CASSSLAGADTQYF.

This clone is a singleton in its sample. The chain employs TRBV11-2 and TRBJ1-2; TRBD1 matches 7 bases. V shed 2 bases, J shed 3 bases, and the junction held 6 bases outside the gene matches. Per germline, CDR1 SGHAT and CDR2 FQNNGV. This CDR3 is 15 amino acids long. The chain's CDR3 is CASSLSPGGDYGYTF. The CDR3 DNA reads TGTGCCAGCAGCTTATCGCCAGGGGGAGACTATGGCTACACCTTC.

This clone was seen a handful of times. The chain uses TRBV7-3 and TRBJ2-2; 9 positions match TRBD2. V was pared by 8 bases and J by 2 bases, with 3 bases of the junction left unmatched. The CDR3 spans 14 residues. The germline V gene encodes CDR1 SGHTA and CDR2 FQGTGA. The CDR3 DNA sequence: TGTGCCAGCCGAGCGGGAGGCAACACCGGGGAGCTGTTTTTT. It yields the protein CASRAGGNTGELFF.

This clone came up a few times. This chain joins TRBV27 and TRBJ2-3, with TRBD1 matching 11 bases. Trimming removed 8 bases from V and 4 bases from J; junction bases left unmatched: 8. The CDR3 length is 15 residues. The germline V gene encodes CDR1 MNHEY and CDR2 SMNVEV (reference sequence). The CDR3 loop is CASGGGQGVPDTQYF. The DNA of the CDR3 is TGTGCCAGCGGGGGGGGACAGGGGGTGCCAGATACGCAGTATTTT.

This clone has a handful of counts. DNA for the CDR3: TGCGCCAGCAGCTTGGGACAGGGAACCCCCTACGAGCAGTACTTC. Its protein product is CASSLGQGTPYEQYF. The chain employs TRBV5-1 and TRBJ2-7; 7 bases align to TRBD1. Germline CDR1 and CDR2: SGHRS and YFSETQ. CDR3 length: 15 residues. J gave up 2 bases and V 0 bases, and 5 bases lay outside the gene matches.

The J gene is TRBJ2-7, the V gene TRBV11-2, with 8 bases aligning to TRBD2. The CDR3 covers 15 residues. CDR1 SGHAT and CDR2 FQNNGV come from the germline V gene. V gave up 4 bases and J gave up 1 base; unmatched junction bases: 6. In DNA form, the CDR3 reads TGTGCCAGCAGCTCCTTCTTAGCGGGATCCTACGAGCAGTACTTC. It specifies CASSSFLAGSYEQYF.

This clone was seen a few times. The chain links TRBV10-3 to TRBJ2-7; possible D gene TRBD2, 5 bases. Per germline, CDR1 ENHRY and CDR2 SYGVKD. The CDR3 loop spans 12 amino acids. V shed 10 bases and J shed 7 bases, with 17 bases lying between them. CDR3 bases: TGTGCCACCGGGAAGTATGACACGGAGCAGTACTTC. Residues: CATGKYDTEQYF.

The rearrangement links TRBV29-1 to TRBJ2-7; TRBD1 aligns across 10 bases. Germline values: CDR1 SQVTM, CDR2 ANQGSEA. J was trimmed by 3 bases and V by 6 bases; bases with no gene match: 5. This CDR3 has 13 amino acids. The CDR3 loop is CSVGGTGVYEQYF. CDR3 bases: TGCAGCGTAGGAGGGACAGGGGTCTACGAGCAGTACTTC.

A few counts support this clone. The chain employs TRBV18 and TRBJ1-2; D gene unclear. The germline CDR1 and CDR2 sequences are KGHSH and LQKENI. Trimming removed 3 bases from V and 6 bases from J, with 5 bases in between. There are 11 residues in the CDR3. In nucleotides, the CDR3 is TGTGCCAGCTCACCGGGCGATGGCTACACCTTC. Its translation: CASSPGDGYTF.